This record covers a single T cell receptor beta chain. This clonotype occurred a few times. It lacks a known antigen. No quality values exist for individual bases; no much larger clone is one base distant. This sample was taken from a study of molecular identifiers for immune sequencing clone quantification (dated by TCRdb to 2017 to 2018). Context from the whole study: In a replicate experiment, RNA from around 20,000 or 100,000 naive CD8 T cells was split into five aliquots, four of which were sequenced. The study was a methods study using CD8 T cells to benchmark molecular-identifier clustering-based TCR repertoire sequencing (MIDCIRS) and TCR RNA copy counting.

Findings and caveats that apply to the study as a whole: When barcode sub-clustering was omitted, TCR diversity was inflated by chimeric consensus sequences, with chimeras reaching as high as 47%. The naive libraries included spiked-in Jurkat TCR RNA (roughly 11 copies' worth), and this RNA is not part of the donor repertoire. A single cell's worth of spiked-in Jurkat TCR RNA was reported detectable even among about a million naive CD8 T cells. In CMV-specific effector cells, over 97% of molecules were held by clones above 20 RNA copies, whereas under 1% of molecules were held by such clones in naive cells. Approximately 2.7 recovered TCR RNA copies per cell were obtained by modeling, versus around 9.8 by digital PCR, implying a capture efficiency of 25% to 30%. The sizes of highly expanded clones could end up underestimated when identical TCR molecules share a barcode.

The germline V and J ends show losses of 0 bases and 1 base respectively, and no gene match explains 4 bases of the junction. The CDR3 measures 16 amino acids from cysteine to phenylalanine. Only CDR3 DNA is held: 48 bases, read in frame from base 1. CDR1 and CDR2 are drawn from the germline V gene: MGHRA, YSYEKL. The library was prepared using PCR. Sequenced using an Illumina HiSeq 4000. Preparation of bulk TCR libraries followed a previously described approach, with the TCR primers listed in Table S5. Purification of total RNA was performed with the Qiagen AllPrep DNA/RNA kit. Before analysis, reads from multiple sequencing runs of one library were combined. The authors' analysis ran thus. Reads were retained only if the reads had an exact TCR constant sequence, and the retained reads were trimmed to 150 nt and grouped according to their 12-nt molecular barcodes. Reads in each barcode group were sub-clustered using a 15% Levenshtein threshold, and a quality-weighted consensus sequence was built for each RNA molecule. Non-functional sequences were removed, as were lower-count sequences one edit away from another. On the basis of fitting two negative binomial distributions, barcode sub-clusters with fewer than 20% of the maximum read count were discarded. TCRdb reran the public reads through fastp at Q25 and MiXCR, keeping productive beta chains. CDR3 protein sequences are deduplicated, and each keeps its most common genes and DNA. These V and J calls derive from TCRdb rather than the authors' analysis. This sample lists 400,000 to 600,000 distinct CDR3 sequences; around 21% were detected once. Roughly 0.81% of the sample is taken by the ten largest.

Libraries of naive CD8 T cells were built from anywhere between about 17,000 and 1,000,000 sorted cells, with 10%, 30% or 50% of the purified RNA used. Naive CD8 T cells were FACS-sorted as CD8+CD4-CCR7+CD45RA+ on a BD FACSAria II into RLT Plus buffer. To test detection sensitivity, Jurkat RNA equal to ten TCR copies was added to samples of about 19,000-1,100,000 naive CD8 T cells. CD8 T cells were enriched with RosetteSep CD8+ T Cell Enrichment Cocktail and Ficoll-Paque, followed by ACK red cell lysis. This clonotype originated in a human donor in good health. Some libraries in this study had Jurkat cell RNA spiked in. Sample: naive CD8+ T cells from blood, with Jurkat cell RNA spiked in. In the paper's terms, the cell subset or site label means: FACS-sorted CD8+CD4-CCR7+CD45RA+ naive T cells. The chain joins TRBV4-1 to TRBJ2-7; 9 bases in the junction line up with TRBD2. The nucleotide sequence is given as TGCGCCAGCAGCCAAGAATGGGCGGGAGGGTCCTACGAGCAGTACTTC. This translates into CASSQEWAGGSYEQYF.